This T cell receptor (beta chain) originates from a study of post-analysis software for immune sequencing data. Study-level information: Relapsing-remitting, secondary progressive and progressive-relapsing multiple sclerosis were all included among the disease courses.

Study-wide points: A few TRBV segments occurring more often in patients than controls included TRBV5-6, TRBV5-1 and TRBV20-1. Strong same-batch co-clustering of samples appeared with F measure clustering. Multiple sclerosis patients had significantly lower normalized Chao1 diversity than controls.

The CDR3 has 11 residues. V was clipped by 8 bases and J by 3 bases, with 8 bases between them. Per germline, CDR1 SNHLY and CDR2 FYNNEI. Tagging with unique molecular identifiers was a feature of the TCR beta cDNA libraries. TCRdb analysed the PCR reads with MiXCR anew, one entry per CDR3 protein. The sample shows some 260,000 distinct CDR3 sequences, 36% of them seen only once. This clonotype showed up just a few times. Antigen unknown. This sequence was found in a girl aged 10 to 17 with multiple sclerosis. Specimen: blood. The V and J genes are TRBV2 and TRBJ2-7; D not certain. The CDR3 sequence: CASLQIYEQYF. The CDR3 DNA sequence: TGTGCCAGCCTACAAATCTACGAGCAGTACTTC.